Each of the 28 T cell receptor beta chains below was sequenced from the same sample in a study of beta chain features in type 1 diabetes. The whole isolated RNA underwent reverse transcription, so sequencing captured expressed TCRB transcripts. The assay was immunoSEQ multiplex PCR, and TCRdb's table has in-frame clones only and misses some. This table holds fewer than 350,000 clones, around 20% found once. The source material was naive CD4+ T cells from blood. The receptors were sampled from a woman aged 18-29 years in good health.

The chain employs TRBV30 and TRBJ1-1; a possible D gene is TRBD1 (5 bases). This CDR3 spans 12 amino acids. V dropped 4 bases and J dropped 4 bases, with 10 bases sitting between them. Germline V gives CDR1 GTSNPN, CDR2 SVGIG (reference sequence). The CDR3 coding sequence is TGTGCCTGGAAAGGGGTGGCCACTGAAGCTTTCTTT. Protein product: CAWKGVATEAFF.

A few counts support this clone. The chain employs TRBV5-1 and TRBJ2-5, with a weak D call TRBD1 (5 bases). With 6 bases removed from V and 4 bases from J, the gap between germline ends came to 16 bases. This CDR3 is built from 14 residues. CDR1 is SGHRS and CDR2 is YFSETQ in the germline V gene. The CDR3, as DNA: TGCGCCAGCACCGATTCAGGGTACCGAGAGACCCAGTACTTC. As protein: CASTDSGYRETQYF.

This clone has only a few counts. The chain recombines TRBV9 with TRBJ2-3, with D unresolved. V was clipped by 0 bases and J by 5 bases, with 7 bases between them. Germline CDR1 SGDLS, CDR2 YYNGEE. CDR3 length: 13 residues. The CDR3 is CASSVAVRDTQYF. The CDR3 DNA reads as TGTGCCAGCAGCGTAGCCGTTAGAGATACGCAGTATTTT. The full variable domain, its missing parts supplied by reference TRBV9 and TRBJ2-3, is DSGVTQTPKHLITATGQRVTLRCSPRSGDLSVYWYQQSLDQGLQFLIQYYNGEERAKGNILERFSAQQFPDLHSELNLSSLELGDSALYFCASSVAVRDTQYFGPGTRLTVL.

This clone has a handful of counts. The chain links TRBV6-1 to TRBJ2-1, with TRBD2 matching 10 bases. The junction had 5 bases not matched to a gene; V was cut back by 9 bases and J by 12 bases. The V gene's germline CDR1 is MNHNS and CDR2 SASEGT. The CDR3 sequence is 11 residues long. CDR3 in DNA: TGTGCCAGTCGAGCGGGAGGGTCGCAGTTCTTC. Encoded protein: CASRAGGSQFF.

This chain connects TRBV5-1 to TRBJ2-5, with 13 bases aligning to TRBD2. This CDR3 is built from 16 residues. Germline-derived CDR1 and CDR2 are SGHRS and YFSETQ. After removal of 0 bases from V and 4 bases from J, the junction contained 3 bases not matched to a gene. Here the CDR3 DNA reads TGCGCCAGCAGCTTGGGGACTAGCGGGAGTGGAGAGACCCAGTACTTC. This codes for CASSLGTSGSGETQYF.

V usage is TRBV14 and J usage is TRBJ2-7; unclear D gene. The CDR3 is 13 amino acids. Germline CDR1 and CDR2: SGHDN and FVKESK. V lost 4 bases, J lost 5 bases, and 12 bases lay in between. The CDR3 coding sequence is TGTGCCAGCAGCCGGGCCCAGCACCACGAGCAGTACTTC. Residues: CASSRAQHHEQYF.

This rearrangement joins TRBV7-3 to TRBJ1-2; 7 nucleotides agree with TRBD1. Looked up from germline, CDR1 is SGHTA and CDR2 is FQGTGA. Trimming cost V 2 bases and J 8 bases; bases outside gene matches: 8. The CDR3 has 14 amino acids. Here the CDR3 reads CASSLGDRSGGYTF. As DNA, the CDR3 is TGTGCCAGCAGCTTAGGGGACAGATCTGGAGGCTACACCTTC. The full variable domain, completed using reference TRBV7-3 and TRBJ1-2, is GAGVSQTPSNKVTEKGKYVELRCDPISGHTALYWYRQSLGQGPEFLIYFQGTGAADDSGLPNDRFFAVRPEGSVSTLKIQRTERGDSAVYLCASSLGDRSGGYTFGSGTRLTVV.

V usage is TRBV9 and J usage is TRBJ2-2; D unresolved. The CDR3 totals 15 residues. V was cut by 4 bases and J by 2 bases, with 12 bases left in between. CDR1 is SGDLS, CDR2 YYNGEE, per germline. The CDR3 region is CASSLGGGNTGELFF. CDR3 bases: TGTGCCAGCAGCCTTGGCGGCGGAAACACCGGGGAGCTGTTTTTT.

This clone has only a few counts. The V call is TRBV4-1, the J call TRBJ2-4, with D possibly matching TRBD2 (6 bases). Germline-derived CDR1 and CDR2 are MGHRA and YSYEKL. The V end lost 1 base, the J end lost 0 bases, and 10 bases lay between the germline ends. This CDR3 spans 16 amino acids. The CDR3 DNA reads as TGCGCCAGCAGCCAAGTGGGAGGCCCAGCCAAAAACATTCAGTACTTC. Amino acid sequence: CASSQVGGPAKNIQYF.

This clone occurred a few times. The chain recombines TRBV2 with TRBJ2-7; TRBD1 is a possible D gene (7 bases). Looked up from germline, CDR1 is SNHLY and CDR2 is FYNNEI. V was cut by 7 bases and J by 5 bases, with 15 bases left in between. CDR3 length equals 13 residues. DNA for the CDR3: TGTGCCAGCACGTGGGCAGGGGGGAACGAGCAGTACTTC. This encodes CASTWAGGNEQYF.

CDR3 sequence reads: CSVSLGQTYEQYF. CDR3 nucleotide sequence: TGCAGCGTCTCCCTAGGACAGACCTACGAGCAGTACTTC. The J gene is TRBJ2-7, the V gene TRBV29-1, with TRBD1 as a possible D gene (6 bases). Germline V gives CDR1 SQVTM, CDR2 ANQGSEA. The germline V and J ends were trimmed by 6 bases and 2 bases, with 14 bases remaining between them. CDR3 size: 13 residues.

This rearrangement joins TRBV28 to TRBJ2-1; D gene uncertain. V was pared by 6 bases and J by 3 bases, with 15 bases between. CDR3 size: 15 residues. Germline assignment: CDR1 MDHEN and CDR2 SYDVKM. CDR3 coding DNA: TGTGCCAGCAGAGAGTCCCTGAACCTCTACAATGAGCAGTTCTTC. Its translation is CASRESLNLYNEQFF.

This clone has more than one count but fewer than ten. The rearrangement links TRBV29-1 to TRBJ1-2; 8 positions match TRBD1. The CDR3 has 12 amino acids. Trimming cost V 7 bases and J 4 bases; bases outside gene matches: 5. The germline CDR1 and CDR2 sequences are SQVTM and ANQGSEA. CDR3 sequence (DNA): TGCAGCGCCCGTGGACAGGGCTATGGCTACACCTTC. Translated, it gives CSARGQGYGYTF.

The V and J genes are TRBV7-9 and TRBJ2-5; D remains ambiguous. Trimming removed 5 bases from V and 2 bases from J, with 12 bases in between. The germline gives CDR1 SEHNR, CDR2 FQNEAQ (reference sequence). The CDR3 consists of 14 residues. The CDR3: CASSPTSTQETQYF. DNA of the CDR3: TGTGCCAGCAGCCCTACTTCGACTCAAGAGACCCAGTACTTC.

The chain employs TRBV4-3 and TRBJ1-2; D remains unclear. The V gene lost 0 bases and the J gene lost 5 bases, with 19 bases spanning the gap. Germline V lookup: CDR1 LGHNA, CDR2 YSLEER. This CDR3 is 17 amino acids long. In nucleotides, the CDR3 is TGCGCCAGCAGCCAAGAATTATCGGTTTCGACGAGGTATGGCTACACCTTC. Translating gives CASSQELSVSTRYGYTF.

This chain connects TRBV9 to TRBJ1-4, with D perhaps matching TRBD1 (5 bases). The germline gives CDR1 SGDLS, CDR2 YYNGEE. Trimming shortened V by 2 bases and J by 5 bases, and 13 bases separated the two germline ends. The CDR3 contains 15 residues. CDR3 sequence: CASSVQGSVNEKLFF. CDR3 nucleotides: TGTGCCAGCAGCGTTCAGGGCTCCGTCAATGAAAAACTGTTTTTT.

With regard to this clone: This specimen includes other DNA sequences encoding the same CDR3. The chain has TRBV7-9 and TRBJ1-2; D is unresolved. V was cut by 1 base and J by 2 bases, with 8 bases left in between. Germline lookup yields CDR1 SEHNR and CDR2 FQNEAQ (reference sequence). The CDR3 is 14 residues long. CDR3 sequence (DNA): TGTGCCAGCAGCTTAGGTGGCCAGAACTATGGCTACACCTTC. This encodes CASSLGGQNYGYTF.

The CDR3 DNA reads as TGTGCCAGCAGTGATCCGGGACAGGGGACCGGGGAGCTGTTTTTT. Its protein is CASSDPGQGTGELFF. This chain links TRBV25-1 with TRBJ2-2, with TRBD1 matching over 10 bases. V dropped 3 bases and J dropped 5; count of bases not matched to a gene: 3. Germline V gene data show CDR1 as MGHDK and CDR2 as SYGVNS. The CDR3 consists of 15 residues.

The chain carries TRBV5-4 and TRBJ2-3; D is uncertain. CDR3 length equals 16 residues. V was clipped by 4 bases and J by 0 bases, with 15 bases between them. Germline V gives CDR1 SGHNT, CDR2 YYREEE (reference sequence). CDR3 DNA sequence: TGTGCCAGCAGCCCCCCGGCGAGGTGGAGCACAGATACGCAGTATTTT. As protein: CASSPPARWSTDTQYF.

The table lists this clone with a few counts. This chain uses TRBV2 with TRBJ2-3; the D gene is possibly TRBD2 (6 bases). This CDR3 is 15 amino acids long. Germline V CDR1 and CDR2: SNHLY, FYNNEI. Trimming pared 5 bases from V and 1 base from J, leaving 13 bases between. This CDR3 is CASSWGEGGTDTQYF. CDR3 DNA sequence: TGTGCCAGCAGTTGGGGGGAAGGAGGCACAGATACGCAGTATTTT.

A note on this clone: Other nucleotide sequences from this sample produce the same CDR3. CDR3 amino acids: CASSYAGGDTEAFF. The DNA for the CDR3 is TGTGCCAGCAGTTATGCAGGGGGCGACACTGAAGCTTTCTTT. The chain joins TRBV6-6 to TRBJ1-1, with 8 bases lining up with TRBD1. The V segment lost 3 bases and the J segment 3 bases; nucleotides outside the gene matches: 3. The germline V gene encodes CDR1 MNHNY and CDR2 SVGAGI (reference sequence). The CDR3 has 14 residues.

The rearrangement links TRBV2 to TRBJ2-5; D unclear. Trimming took off 8 bases at V and 4 bases at J, with 5 bases between the two ends. CDR1 and CDR2 from the germline V gene are SNHLY and FYNNEI. The CDR3 sequence is 10 residues long. CDR3 residues: CASGAETQYF. The CDR3 coding sequence is TGTGCCAGCGGAGCAGAGACCCAGTACTTC.

This clone was observed a few times. V and J are TRBV9 and TRBJ2-2; D gene uncertain. V was trimmed by 4 bases and J by 3 bases, leaving 13 bases between them. The CDR3 covers 15 residues. Per the germline V gene, CDR1 is SGDLS and CDR2 is YYNGEE. The CDR3 nucleotides are TGTGCCAGCAGCATATCCGGTCGTCACACCGGGGAGCTGTTTTTT. It codes for CASSISGRHTGELFF.

The chain has TRBV6-5 and TRBJ2-3; 8 bases agree with TRBD1. Per germline, CDR1 MNHEY and CDR2 SVGAGI. The CDR3 contains 15 residues. The J segment lost 4 bases and the V segment lost 7 bases, leaving 10 bases of the junction unmatched. The CDR3: CASKRQGAHSDTQYF. CDR3 sequence (DNA): TGTGCCAGCAAGCGGCAGGGGGCCCATTCAGATACGCAGTATTTT.

This rearrangement joins TRBV7-3 to TRBJ2-1; a possible D gene is TRBD2 (6 bases). Germline-derived CDR1 and CDR2 are SGHTA and FQGTGA. With 4 bases removed from V and 0 bases from J, the gap between germline ends came to 19 bases. The CDR3 runs to 18 residues. The CDR3 DNA sequence: TGTGCCAGCAGCTCTGAACCCACTCCGGGGGTCTCCTACAATGAGCAGTTCTTC. Amino acids: CASSSEPTPGVSYNEQFF.

The genes are TRBV7-3 and TRBJ1-2; TRBD1 matches 8 bases. Germline values: CDR1 SGHTA, CDR2 FQGTGA. The CDR3 sequence is 17 residues long. With V trimmed by 2 bases and J by 6 bases, 14 bases remained unmatched. The CDR3 nucleotides are TGTGCCAGCAGCTTATCGGCAGGGGGCCGCTCTGGCCATGGCTACACCTTC. This gives the protein CASSLSAGGRSGHGYTF.

The rearrangement joins TRBV7-2 to TRBJ1-3; the match to TRBD1 covers 8 bases. Germline loops: CDR1 SGHTA, CDR2 FQGNSA. The J segment lost 2 bases and the V segment lost 5 bases, leaving 5 bases of the junction unmatched. The CDR3 runs to 15 residues. CDR3: CASSVQGETGNTIYF. The CDR3 DNA sequence: TGTGCCAGCAGCGTACAGGGGGAGACTGGAAACACCATATATTTT.

The chain combines TRBV10-3 with TRBJ1-5; possibly TRBD1 for D (5 bases). Germline V gene data show CDR1 as ENHRY and CDR2 as SYGVKD. The CDR3 is made up of 13 amino acids. The V and J ends lost 3 bases and 4 bases respectively, with 7 bases between them. The CDR3 DNA reads as TGTGCCATCAGTGAAGGGGAAAATCAGCCCCAGCATTTT. Amino acid sequence: CAISEGENQPQHF.